These 20 T cell receptor beta chains were sequenced from one sample in a study of regulatory T cells in long-lasting Graves disease. Researchers made TCR beta libraries by using iRepertoire HTBI primers and running Arm-PCR on CDR3 regions. Via MiXCR, TCRdb re-called the multiplex PCR reads, giving one row per CDR3 protein. The table records some 350,000 distinct CDR3 sequences, around 15% of them present only once. As for time point: newly diagnosed GD, antithyroid drugs for less than 3 months. Isolated PBMC RNA provided the starting material for the TCR library. The data also belong to a second study, concerning T cells in Graves' hyperthyroidism and ophthalmopathy.

The specimen comprised peripheral blood mononuclear cells (PBMCs), sampled at new diagnosis, from a patient treated with antithyroid drugs. These receptors all come from a woman between 18 and 29 years old with Graves disease.

The chain recombines TRBV4-1 with TRBJ2-3, with D perhaps matching TRBD1 (6 bases). V was clipped by 7 bases and J by 0 bases, with 23 bases between them. Germline V lookup: CDR1 MGHRA, CDR2 YSYEKL. This CDR3 region has 18 residues. CDR3 nucleotides: TGCGCCAGCACCAGATCCATGAGGGGGTCCACTAGCACAGATACGCAGTATTTT. This sequence encodes CASTRSMRGSTSTDTQYF.

This clonotype showed up just a few times. The chain combines TRBV5-1 with TRBJ1-2; maybe TRBD1 (5 bases). Trimming took 4 bases from V and 6 from J, leaving 16 bases between them. This CDR3 region has 14 residues. CDR1 and CDR2 from the germline V gene are SGHRS and YFSETQ. CDR3 bases: TGCGCCAGCAGCCAAGACGCAGGGAGGGATGGCTACACCTTC. Translated, it gives CASSQDAGRDGYTF.

The sample holds many counts of this clonotype. V and J are TRBV30 and TRBJ1-1, with 9 bases matching TRBD1. Germline V CDR1 and CDR2: GTSNPN, SVGIG (reference sequence). CDR3 length: 14 residues. J lost 4 bases, V lost 2 bases, and 5 bases had no gene match. The CDR3 DNA follows: TGTGCCTGGAGTTCGACAGGGGGGTTCACTGAAGCTTTCTTT. It specifies CAWSSTGGFTEAFF.

The chain combines TRBV6-2 or TRBV6-3 with TRBJ1-1; D remains unclear. The CDR3 extends over 14 amino acids. Germline-derived CDR1 and CDR2 are MNHEY and SVGEGT. V lost 8 bases and J lost 0, with 13 bases in between. The CDR3 region is CASRARALNTEAFF. CDR3 DNA: TGTGCCAGCCGAGCGAGGGCCCTGAACACTGAAGCTTTCTTT.

This clonotype was recorded many times. The junction departs from germline at one end; a sequencing error may be responsible. This rearrangement joins TRBV12-3 or TRBV12-4 to TRBJ2-7; TRBD2 aligns across 7 bases. CDR3 size: 17 residues. The CDR3 sequence is CASNYVLGGSLMFAPNF. Written as DNA, the CDR3 is TGTGCCAGCAACTACGTTCTTGGCGGGAGTTTGATGTTCGCCCCTAACTTC.

Only a few counts were recorded for this clonotype. This chain connects TRBV6-5 to TRBJ1-2; 12 nucleotides align to TRBD1. The CDR3 covers 16 residues. Trimming cost V 6 bases and J 7 bases; bases outside gene matches: 12. CDR1 and CDR2 from the germline V gene are MNHEY and SVGAGI. The CDR3 protein is CASSYPPGQGASGYTF. For the CDR3, the DNA is TGTGCCAGCAGCTACCCGCCGGGACAGGGGGCTAGTGGCTACACCTTC.

The rearrangement links TRBV5-1 to TRBJ2-3; 8 bases are shared with TRBD2. V lost 5 bases to trimming and J lost 6 bases; unmatched junction nucleotides: 11. From germline, CDR1 is SGHRS and CDR2 YFSETQ. The CDR3 loop spans 15 amino acids. CDR3 bases: TGCGCCAGCAGGATGAGCGGGGGAGGGGCGGATACGCAGTATTTT. It yields the protein CASRMSGGGADTQYF.

V is TRBV6-5 and J is TRBJ2-1; 8 bases align to TRBD2. The CDR3 covers 16 residues. Germline V CDR1 and CDR2: MNHEY, SVGAGI. The V segment lost 0 bases and the J segment 6 bases; nucleotides outside the gene matches: 7. The CDR3 DNA reads TGTGCCAGCAGTTACTCATCAGCGGGGGTTCCCAATGAGCAGTTCTTC. Amino acid sequence: CASSYSSAGVPNEQFF.

Only a few counts were recorded for this clonotype. This chain uses TRBV19 with TRBJ2-4; D might be TRBD1 or TRBD2, each matching 6 bases. The CDR3 consists of 17 residues. The germline CDR1 and CDR2 sequences are LNHDA and SQIVND (reference sequence). Trimming cost V 5 bases and J 1 base, with 18 bases left between them. The CDR3 region is CASSYRGVAMAKNIQYF. CDR3 DNA sequence: TGTGCCAGTAGTTATAGGGGGGTGGCGATGGCCAAAAACATTCAGTACTTC. Using reference TRBV19 and TRBJ2-4 for the parts outside the CDR3, the full variable domain is DGGITQSPKYLFRKEGQNVTLSCEQNLNHDAMYWYRQDPGQGLRLIYYSQIVNDFQKGDIAEGYSVSREKKESFPLTVTSAQKNPTAFYLCASSYRGVAMAKNIQYFGAGTRLSVL.

This chain uses TRBV7-2 with TRBJ1-1; D remains ambiguous. The CDR3 is 11 amino acids. The V end lost 1 base, the J end lost 9 bases, and 6 bases lay between the germline ends. CDR1 and CDR2 (germline): SGHTA, FQGNSA. The CDR3 spells CASSLVGKAFF. The CDR3 region has the DNA TGTGCCAGCAGCTTAGTCGGAAAAGCTTTCTTT.

This clonotype was detected many times. This CDR3 is CASSEQGEVANEQFF. DNA of the CDR3: TGTGCCAGCAGTGAACAGGGGGAAGTAGCAAATGAGCAGTTCTTC. This chain uses TRBV2 with TRBJ2-1; 7 positions match TRBD1. The CDR3 consists of 15 residues. Per the germline V gene, CDR1 is SNHLY and CDR2 is FYNNEI. V lost 2 bases, J lost 7 bases, and 8 bases stayed unmatched. Complete variable domain (other parts from reference TRBV2 and TRBJ2-1): EPEVTQTPSHQVTQMGQEVILRCVPISNHLYFYWYRQILGQKVEFLVSFYNNEISEKSEIFDDQFSVERPDGSNFTLKIRSTKLEDSAMYFCASSEQGEVANEQFFGPGTRLTVL.

Turning to this clonotype: A much larger clone differs by one base, so this may be a read error. The chain has TRBV13 and TRBJ1-1; a possible D gene is TRBD1 (5 bases). The V end lost 7 bases, the J end lost 4 bases, and 28 bases lay between the germline ends. Germline V lookup: CDR1 PRHDT, CDR2 FYEKMQ (reference sequence). CDR3 length equals 18 residues. As DNA, the CDR3 is TGTGCCAGCAAAAAGTTCGAACGGGCACGGGATAGGGGCACTGAAGCTTTCTTT. Translated, it gives CASKKFERARDRGTEAFF. Using reference TRBV13 and TRBJ1-1 for the parts outside the CDR3, the full variable domain is AAGVIQSPRHLIKEKRETATLKCYPIPRHDTVYWYQQGPGQDPQFLISFYEKMQSDKGSIPDRFSAQQFSDYHSELNMSSLELGDSALYFCASKKFERARDRGTEAFFGQGTRLTVV.

This clonotype was counted at least ten times. The chain is built from TRBV29-1 and TRBJ2-3, with 8 nucleotides matching TRBD1. Germline V lookup: CDR1 SQVTM, CDR2 ANQGSEA. The CDR3 runs 15 residues. Trimming cost V 4 bases and J 2 bases; bases outside gene matches: 8. The CDR3 sequence is CSVAGQGGFTDTQYF. In DNA, the CDR3 is TGCAGCGTTGCTGGACAGGGCGGCTTCACAGATACGCAGTATTTT.

This clonotype was counted a few times. The chain links TRBV5-1 to TRBJ1-1; D gene unclear. CDR1 is SGHRS, CDR2 YFSETQ, per germline. The CDR3 has 14 amino acids. The V end was cut by 4 bases, the J end by 4 bases, with 14 bases between. In DNA form, the CDR3 reads TGCGCCAGCAGCCCCGGCGCGAGGGCCACTGAAGCTTTCTTT. It yields the protein CASSPGARATEAFF.

This clonotype has a count of ten or more. CDR3 residues: CAWTAGVNEQFF. In DNA form, the CDR3 reads TGTGCCTGGACTGCGGGGGTTAATGAGCAGTTCTTC. V usage is TRBV30 and J usage is TRBJ2-1; 7 bases line up with TRBD2. With V trimmed by 4 bases and J by 7 bases, 4 bases remained unmatched. CDR1 is GTSNPN and CDR2 is SVGIG in the germline V gene (reference sequence). The CDR3 runs to 12 residues.

This clonotype was seen at least ten times. This chain joins TRBV6-4 and TRBJ2-1; 11 nucleotides line up with TRBD2. The germline V gene has CDR1 MRHNA and CDR2 SNTAGT. Trimming cost V 3 bases and J 6 bases; bases outside gene matches: 7. CDR3 length: 16 residues. The CDR3 sequence: CASSEDTSGGPNEQFF. The CDR3, as DNA: TGTGCCAGCAGTGAAGACACTAGCGGGGGCCCCAATGAGCAGTTCTTC.

This clonotype appeared many times. The rearrangement uses TRBV5-1 and TRBJ2-1; D is possibly TRBD1 (5 bases). Deletions cut 4 bases from V and 0 bases from J, with 11 bases between. CDR3 size: 15 residues. CDR1 is SGHRS, CDR2 YFSETQ, per germline. CDR3 amino acids: CASSPDRPSYNEQFF. CDR3 sequence (DNA): TGCGCCAGCAGCCCAGACAGACCCTCCTACAATGAGCAGTTCTTC.

This CDR3 is CSAVDTGGRYNEQFF. The CDR3, as DNA: TGCAGTGCCGTGGATACAGGGGGGAGGTACAATGAGCAGTTCTTC. The rearrangement links TRBV20-1 to TRBJ2-1, with 8 bases identical to TRBD1. J gave up 4 bases and V 6 bases, and 11 bases lay outside the gene matches. The length of the CDR3 is 15 residues. Germline values: CDR1 DFQATT, CDR2 SNEGSKA (reference sequence).

This clonotype was observed a few times. The chain is built from TRBV24-1 and TRBJ2-1; 9 bases match TRBD1. The CDR3 totals 16 residues. V trimming: 4 bases; J trimming: 3 bases; junction bases outside the gene matches: 6. The germline gives CDR1 KGHDR, CDR2 SFDVKD. The CDR3: CATSEKGQGYYNEQFF. The CDR3 DNA reads as TGTGCCACCAGTGAGAAGGGACAGGGCTACTACAATGAGCAGTTCTTC.

Details on this clonotype: This may come from a read error, since a much larger clone is one base off. The chain combines TRBV5-6 with TRBJ2-1; maybe TRBD2 (7 bases). CDR3 length equals 16 residues. The ends were cut back, 0 bases at V and 13 bases at J, with 23 bases in the middle. Germline CDR1 reads SGHDT; CDR2 reads YYEEEE. This CDR3 reads CASSLAYAGAEETQFF. CDR3 coding DNA: TGTGCCAGCAGCTTGGCGTATGCGGGGGCGGAAGAGACCCAGTTCTTC.